This T cell receptor (beta chain) is drawn from a study of radiotherapy plus CTLA-4 blockade in lung cancer. As for the study in general: Among enrolled patients, roughly 18% responded and roughly 28% achieved disease control.

This CDR3 comprises 15 residues. The V gene end was trimmed by 0 bases and the J gene end by 7 bases; junction bases not matched to a gene: 8. Germline CDR1 reads ENHRY; CDR2 reads SYGVKD. Study-wide findings and caveats: In blood, tumor-derived TCR clones expanded after radiotherapy plus ipilimumab. It was early blood T cell clone dynamics, with interferon-beta, that reportedly best predicted response.

Some clones are missing from TCRdb's copy, which holds only in-frame ones; the method was immunoSEQ multiplex PCR. The table shows roughly 86,000 clones, with less than 90% occurring only once. As concerns this clone: Its antigen is unknown.

The rearrangement uses TRBV10-3 and TRBJ1-2, with TRBD1 matching 7 bases. The sequence was collected from a human donor with non-small cell lung cancer who had stable disease on radiotherapy plus ipilimumab. Specimen: peripheral blood, collected from a patient treated with radiotherapy plus ipilimumab. The CDR3 loop is CAISESKGARTGYTF. CDR3 DNA sequence: TGTGCCATCAGTGAGTCAAAGGGGGCGAGGACTGGCTACACCTTC.